The clone carrying this T cell receptor (beta chain) has only a few counts. This sample is part of a study of T cells in Graves' hyperthyroidism and ophthalmopathy. The CDR3 regions of TCR beta were amplified from RNA transcripts. The primer set for the first-round RT-PCR of the TCR CDR3 was HTBI. TCRdb reprocessed the multiplex PCR reads via MiXCR and lists one record per CDR3 protein. The sample includes some 740,000 distinct CDR3 sequences, 12% to 15% of them seen just once. The CDR3 contains 14 residues. The V end lost 4 bases, the J end lost 4 bases, and 12 bases lay between the germline ends. Germline CDR1 is SEHNR and CDR2 is FQNEAQ (reference sequence).

The rearrangement uses TRBV7-9 and TRBJ2-3, with TRBD2 as a possible D gene (5 bases). The material sequenced was blood. This receptor was taken from a woman under 30 with Graves' hyperthyroidism. CDR3 coding DNA: TGTGCCAGCAGCTGGTTGGACTGGCCAGATACGCAGTATTTT. Translation gives CASSWLDWPDTQYF.